This T cell receptor beta chain originates from a study of Ad26.COV2.S vaccination and SARS-CoV-2 variants. At the level of the study: A participant enrolled in the COV1001 Ad26.COV2.S trial arm provided the sample. Points from the study as a whole: Total T cell responses, in the TCR breadth and depth analyses, may have been underestimated.

Sample treatment: roughly 19 received Ad26.COV2.S at low or high dose, single or two shots; 5 received placebo; per-sample allocation not given. Sampling was done on day 63 after the first vaccine or placebo injection. This clone was seen only a few times. The antigen is unknown. TCRdb's copy holds only in-frame clones and misses some; the assay was immunoSEQ multiplex PCR. The sample contains some 500,000 clones, approximately 92% of which appear only once. The CDR3 is 15 residues long. The germline V gene has CDR1 MDHEN and CDR2 SYDVKM. The V gene lost 6 bases and the J gene lost 0 bases, with 15 bases spanning the gap.

The genes are TRBV28 and TRBJ2-7; D gene unclear. Source: peripheral blood, taken in a trial of Ad26.COV2.S vaccine versus placebo. The sequence was collected from a person between 18 and 59 years old who received the Ad26.COV2.S COVID-19 vaccine or a placebo. CDR3 sequence: CASSVLAKFSYEQYF. The CDR3 nucleotides read TGTGCCAGCAGCGTCCTGGCTAAATTCTCCTACGAGCAGTACTTC.